The rows below give T cell receptor beta chains drawn from one sample of a study of graft-versus-host responses after intestinal transplantation. Their cognate antigens are unknown. Using immunoSEQ multiplex PCR, the repertoire was profiled, and TCRdb retains in-frame clones only, with some absent. The profile shows over 100,000 clones, 85% to 95% of them singletons. Sequences were derived from unstimulated CD4+ T cells sorted from spleen or lymph node cells, sampled before intestinal transplant. The receptors shown here come from a human donor who received an intestinal transplant. Each CDR3 is given with its conserved first and last residue. D genes are given only for firm matches. The listing skips clone size in some rows; elsewhere it reads once, few, many or a size class.

size: -
V: TRBV2
D: TRBD1
J: TRBJ1-1
DNA: TGTGCCAGCAGTGAACGGGACAGGGTGCGAGCTTTCTTT
CDR3: CASSERDRVRAFF

size: -
V: TRBV19
D: TRBD1
J: TRBJ1-5
DNA: TGTGCCAGTAGTCCCGTCGGGACAGGGACCTATAGCAATCAGCCCCAGCATTTT
CDR3: CASSPVGTGTYSNQPQHF

size: -
V: TRBV19
D: TRBD2
J: TRBJ2-1
DNA: TGTGCCAGTAGTCATGCCGGGACTAGCGGTTACAATGAGCAGTTCTTC
CDR3: CASSHAGTSGYNEQFF

size: -
V: TRBV30
D: -
J: TRBJ1-4
DNA: TGTGCCTGGAGGGGGGGGGCAACTAATGAAAAACTGTTTTTT
CDR3: CAWRGGATNEKLFF

size: -
V: TRBV25-1
D: TRBD2
J: TRBJ2-5
DNA: TGTGCCAGCAGTGCACTGACTAGCGGGACCTACAGGAAAGAGACCCAGTACTTC
CDR3: CASSALTSGTYRKETQYF

size: -
V: TRBV5-8
D: -
J: TRBJ1-5
DNA: TGTGCCAGCAGCCTACAGTATAGCAATCAGCCCCAGCATTTT
CDR3: CASSLQYSNQPQHF

size: -
V: TRBV7-6
D: TRBD1
J: TRBJ1-5
DNA: TGTGCCAGCAGCTTCGGGATATATCAGGGGGGTGCCGATCAGCCCCAGCATTTT
CDR3: CASSFGIYQGGADQPQHF

size: -
V: TRBV27
D: -
J: TRBJ2-5
DNA: TGTGCCAGCAGTTTCGACAGCCGAAGAAAGACCCAGTACTTC
CDR3: CASSFDSRRKTQYF

size: -
V: TRBV30
D: -
J: TRBJ1-5
DNA: TGTGCCTGGAGCGATGGGAATGGCAATCAGCCCCAGCATTTT
CDR3: CAWSDGNGNQPQHF

size: -
V: TRBV29-1
D: -
J: TRBJ2-3
DNA: TGCAGCGTTGAGACGCCCTCGGATACGCAGTATTTT
CDR3: CSVETPSDTQYF

size: -
V: TRBV9
D: -
J: TRBJ1-1
DNA: TGTGCCAGCAGCGAAAACTCAGGGAGGACTGAAGCTTTCTTT
CDR3: CASSENSGRTEAFF

size: -
V: TRBV7-2
D: -
J: TRBJ2-1
DNA: TGTGCCAGCAGCTTATGGGGTAGCGCCCGGGGGAATGAGCAGTTCTTC
CDR3: CASSLWGSARGNEQFF

size: -
V: TRBV18
D: TRBD1
J: TRBJ2-2
DNA: TGTGCCAGCTCACCACGACAGGGGGGCACCGGGGAGCTGTTTTTT
CDR3: CASSPRQGGTGELFF

size: -
V: TRBV7-9
D: TRBD2
J: TRBJ2-3
DNA: TGTGCCAGCAGCCGTGGGACTAGCGGGAGGACAGATACGCAGTATTTT
CDR3: CASSRGTSGRTDTQYF

size: -
V: TRBV7-9
D: -
J: TRBJ1-2
DNA: TGTGCCAGCAGCTTACCCCCAGGAGCCGGCTACACCTTC
CDR3: CASSLPPGAGYTF

size: -
V: TRBV2
D: TRBD2
J: TRBJ2-1
DNA: TGTGCCAGCACTTGGGGGTTGAGTAGCGGGAGGAGGGAGCAGTTCTTC
CDR3: CASTWGLSSGRREQFF

size: -
V: TRBV9
D: -
J: TRBJ2-7
DNA: TGTGCCAGCAGCGTAGGGGGGGACAGAGTCTACGAGCAGTACTTC
CDR3: CASSVGGDRVYEQYF

size: few
V: TRBV9
D: -
J: TRBJ1-1
DNA: TGTGCCAGCAGCGTCGACTCAATGAACACTGAAGCTTTCTTT
CDR3: CASSVDSMNTEAFF

size: -
V: TRBV29-1
D: TRBD2
J: TRBJ2-1
DNA: TGCAGCGTTAGACTAGCGGGAGGGTACAATGAGCAGTTCTTC
CDR3: CSVRLAGGYNEQFF

size: -
V: TRBV11-1
D: -
J: TRBJ2-3
DNA: TGTGCCAGCAGCCTCTGGAGCGGACTTAGCACAGATACGCAGTATTTT
CDR3: CASSLWSGLSTDTQYF

size: -
V: TRBV11-2
D: TRBD2
J: TRBJ2-7
DNA: TGTGCCAGCAGCCCAATAGCGGGAGGATCCTACGAGCAGTACTTC
CDR3: CASSPIAGGSYEQYF

size: once
V: TRBV28
D: -
J: TRBJ1-1
DNA: TGTGCCAGCAGCCCAACTACAGCGCTGAACACTGAAGCTTTCTTT
CDR3: CASSPTTALNTEAFF

size: -
V: TRBV7-8
D: -
J: TRBJ2-4
DNA: TGTGCCAGCAGCTTAGAAGGGGATGTGTACTTC
CDR3: CASSLEGDVYF

size: -
V: TRBV5-1
D: TRBD1
J: TRBJ2-5
DNA: TGCGCCAGCAGCTTGGGGCAGGGGGATGGGGAGACCCAGTACTTC
CDR3: CASSLGQGDGETQYF

size: -
V: TRBV25-1
D: -
J: TRBJ1-2
DNA: TGTGCCAGCAGTGAAAGTCCGGGCAGGGGAACCTATGGCTACACCTTC
CDR3: CASSESPGRGTYGYTF

size: -
V: TRBV6-6
D: -
J: TRBJ2-5
DNA: TGTGCCAGCAGTTATTATAGCGGCCAGAGGGAGACCCAGTACTTC
CDR3: CASSYYSGQRETQYF

size: -
V: TRBV5-1
D: TRBD2
J: TRBJ2-1
DNA: TGCGCCAGCAGGGAGCGGGAGGGCTACAATGAGCAGTTCTTC
CDR3: CASREREGYNEQFF

size: once
V: TRBV5-1
D: -
J: TRBJ2-7
DNA: TGCGCCAGCAGCTTGGACCGACCCAGCTCCTACGAGCAGTACTTC
CDR3: CASSLDRPSSYEQYF

size: -
V: TRBV27
D: -
J: TRBJ1-2
DNA: TGTGCCAGCAGGAGTGGACAGTCGATCTATGGCTACACCTTC
CDR3: CASRSGQSIYGYTF

size: -
V: TRBV7-9
D: -
J: TRBJ2-1
DNA: TGTGCCAGCAGCTTAGTGTCCGCCCGATTAAGTGAGCAGTTCTTC
CDR3: CASSLVSARLSEQFF

size: -
V: TRBV28
D: -
J: TRBJ1-1
DNA: TGTGCCAGCAGTTTTTGGGGATGGAGAATACCCCACAGAGGGGGTGAGAACACTGAAGCTTTCTTT
CDR3: CASSFWGWRIPHRGGENTEAFF

size: -
V: TRBV19
D: -
J: TRBJ2-1
DNA: TGTGCCAGTAGTATGGGGGCAGGCTCCTACAATGAGCAGTTCTTC
CDR3: CASSMGAGSYNEQFF

size: once
V: TRBV6-6
D: -
J: TRBJ1-5
DNA: TGTGCCAGCAGTTACTCGTTCCCTCAGCCCCAGCATTTT
CDR3: CASSYSFPQPQHF

size: -
V: TRBV11-1
D: -
J: TRBJ2-1
DNA: TGTGCCAGCAGCTCCGGTGGTTCTAGCGCGAATTACAATGAGCAGTTCTTC
CDR3: CASSSGGSSANYNEQFF

size: -
V: TRBV28
D: -
J: TRBJ2-5
DNA: TGTGCCAGCAGTTCAGGGGTTGAAGAGACCCAGTACTTC
CDR3: CASSSGVEETQYF

size: -
V: TRBV5-1
D: -
J: TRBJ1-2
DNA: TGCGCCAGCCGTCTGGGTTCGGAAGACTATGGCTACACCTTC
CDR3: CASRLGSEDYGYTF

size: -
V: TRBV5-6
D: -
J: TRBJ2-7
DNA: TGTGCCAGCAGCTCGCCCAACTCCCAGCCCAACCGCCCCTACGAGCAGTACTTC
CDR3: CASSSPNSQPNRPYEQYF

size: -
V: TRBV6-5
D: TRBD1
J: TRBJ2-3
DNA: TGTGCCAGCAGCCTGGGCAGGGGGCGCGGAGATACGCAGTATTTT
CDR3: CASSLGRGRGDTQYF

size: -
V: TRBV6-5
D: -
J: TRBJ2-7
DNA: TGTGCCAGCAATCACTACGAGCAGTACTTC
CDR3: CASNHYEQYF

size: -
V: TRBV6-1
D: -
J: TRBJ2-1
DNA: TGTGCCAGCAGCCCCTACAATGAGCAGTTCTTC
CDR3: CASSPYNEQFF

size: -
V: TRBV2
D: -
J: TRBJ1-5
DNA: TGTGCCAGCAGTGAAGTGTCGGCCGCAACTCCCCAGCATTTT
CDR3: CASSEVSAATPQHF

size: -
V: TRBV15
D: -
J: TRBJ2-1
DNA: TGTGCCACCAGCAGAGATGAGCAGGTTCAATACAATGAGCAGTTCTTC
CDR3: CATSRDEQVQYNEQFF

size: -
V: TRBV9
D: TRBD2
J: TRBJ2-1
DNA: TGTGCCAGCAGCGTAGACAGCGGGAGGGCCAATGAGCAGTTCTTC
CDR3: CASSVDSGRANEQFF

size: once
V: TRBV7-9
D: TRBD1
J: TRBJ1-2
DNA: TGTGCCAGCAGCCCGAGACAGGGAGGAGAGGGCTACACCTTC
CDR3: CASSPRQGGEGYTF

size: -
V: TRBV4-1
D: TRBD2
J: TRBJ2-7
DNA: TGCGCCAGCAGCCACGCCCGGGGGGGTTTCGAGCAGTACTTC
CDR3: CASSHARGGFEQYF

size: -
V: TRBV19
D: TRBD2
J: TRBJ2-7
DNA: TGTGCCAGTGGGGCTAGCGGGAGTTACGAGCAGTACTTC
CDR3: CASGASGSYEQYF

size: -
V: TRBV30
D: -
J: TRBJ1-2
DNA: TGTGCCTGGAGTCGGCAGGCCTATGGCTACACCTTC
CDR3: CAWSRQAYGYTF

size: -
V: TRBV6-5
D: -
J: TRBJ1-3
DNA: TGTGCCAGCAGTTACTCGGCCCCGGGTGGGGACACCATATATTTT
CDR3: CASSYSAPGGDTIYF

size: -
V: TRBV11-2
D: -
J: TRBJ2-1
DNA: TGTGCCAGCAGCTTAGCTGGGGGGCTTGCCTACAATGAGCAGTTCTTC
CDR3: CASSLAGGLAYNEQFF

size: -
V: TRBV18
D: -
J: TRBJ1-2
DNA: TGTGCCAGCTCACCACCGTCAGGGGAGGCCTATGGCTACACCTTC
CDR3: CASSPPSGEAYGYTF

size: -
V: TRBV28
D: TRBD2
J: TRBJ2-4
DNA: TGTGCCAGCAGACCCCGGTCGGGACTAGCGGGAGGGATGCCTAATATTTTAGCCAAAAACATTCAGTACTTC
CDR3: CASRPRSGLAGGMPNILAKNIQYF

size: -
V: TRBV7-8
D: TRBD2
J: TRBJ2-7
DNA: TGTGCCAGCAGCTTAGGAGGAGGACTAGCGGGAAGCGTAGGCGAGCAGTACTTC
CDR3: CASSLGGGLAGSVGEQYF

size: once
V: TRBV18
D: -
J: TRBJ1-4
DNA: TGTGCCAGCTCACCTTCGGCAGGGTCGGCATCTAATGAAAAACTGTTTTTT
CDR3: CASSPSAGSASNEKLFF

size: -
V: TRBV27
D: -
J: TRBJ2-7
DNA: TGTGCCAGCAGTTTACGAGGGGTGGAGGGGGCGCCCATTCAGTACACCTACGAGCAGTACTTC
CDR3: CASSLRGVEGAPIQYTYEQYF

size: few
V: TRBV5-1
D: TRBD1
J: TRBJ1-4
DNA: TGCGCCAGCAGCACACACACAGGGGATGAAAAACTGTTTTTT
CDR3: CASSTHTGDEKLFF